Listed here are 21 T cell receptor beta chains from one sample, sequenced in a study of cytomegalovirus exposure and HLA in healthy donors. PCR amplification relied on 60 Vbeta primers (plus 13 Jbeta primers). Some clones are missing from TCRdb's copy, which holds only in-frame ones; the method was immunoSEQ multiplex PCR. Counted here are 150,000 to 200,000 clones, approximately 80% occurring once; the ten biggest clones make up over 8%. The sequencing sample was made of PBMCs. Receptors were obtained from a man aged 18 to 30 in good health and CMV-seropositive.

The chain recombines TRBV2 with TRBJ1-4, with TRBD1 identical over 7 bases. The V and J ends lost 3 bases and 10 bases, in that order; junction bases with no gene match: 2. Germline assignment: CDR1 SNHLY and CDR2 FYNNEI. The CDR3 runs 12 residues. The CDR3 loop reads CASSDRGRKLFF. In DNA, the CDR3 is TGTGCCAGCAGTGATAGGGGGCGAAAACTGTTTTTT. The variable domain in full, with the rest retrieved from reference TRBV2 and TRBJ1-4, is EPEVTQTPSHQVTQMGQEVILRCVPISNHLYFYWYRQILGQKVEFLVSFYNNEISEKSEIFDDQFSVERPDGSNFTLKIRSTKLEDSAMYFCASSDRGRKLFFGSGTQLSVL.

This chain joins TRBV7-9 and TRBJ2-7, with D maybe TRBD1 (5 bases). Germline values: CDR1 SEHNR, CDR2 FQNEAQ (reference sequence). The CDR3 extends over 14 amino acids. V dropped 4 bases and J dropped 3 bases, with 13 bases sitting between them. The CDR3 here is CASSSYQGFYEQYF. DNA for the CDR3: TGTGCCAGCAGCTCTTACCAGGGATTCTACGAGCAGTACTTC.

CDR3 residues: CSVHQWGGEASTDTQYF. The CDR3 nucleotides read TGCAGCGTACACCAGTGGGGGGGAGAAGCTAGCACAGATACGCAGTATTTT. The rearrangement joins TRBV29-1 to TRBJ2-3; 7 nucleotides match TRBD2. The CDR3 has 17 residues. CDR1 is SQVTM, CDR2 ANQGSEA, per germline. J was trimmed by 0 bases and V by 6 bases; bases with no gene match: 15.

V usage is TRBV4-3 and J usage is TRBJ2-1; 10 bases map to TRBD2. V lost 4 bases and J lost 8; bases outside the gene matches: 11. Germline V gives CDR1 LGHNA, CDR2 YSLEER. This CDR3 region has 16 residues. DNA for the CDR3: TGCGCCAGCAGCCTGGGCCTAGCGGGAGACCGACATGAGCAGTTCTTC. Translation: CASSLGLAGDRHEQFF.

J is TRBJ2-1 and V is TRBV7-9; D might be TRBD1 (6 bases). Germline lookup yields CDR1 SEHNR and CDR2 FQNEAQ (reference sequence). Trimming stripped 5 bases from V and 5 bases from J, with 19 bases between. The CDR3 sequence is 16 residues long. The CDR3 spells CASSPLDSIVHNEQFF. Written as DNA, the CDR3 is TGTGCCAGCAGCCCCTTGGACAGCATAGTCCACAATGAGCAGTTCTTC.

Comments on this clone: Germline and junction disagree at one end, which may indicate a read error. The chain recombines TRBV20-1 with TRBJ2-1; D is unresolved. CDR1 and CDR2 from the germline V gene are DFQATT and SNEGSKA (reference sequence). The CDR3 loop spans 11 amino acids. The CDR3: CSARAYNEQFF. In DNA, the CDR3 is TGCAGTGCTAGAGCCTATAATGAGCAGTTCTTC.

There are a few counts of this clone. The gene calls are TRBV6-6 and TRBJ1-6, with TRBD1 as a possible D gene (6 bases). CDR3 size: 15 residues. Germline CDR1 is MNHNY and CDR2 is SVGAGI (reference sequence). V gave up 6 bases and J gave up 10 bases, with 19 bases separating them. The CDR3 nucleotides are TGTGCCAGCAGACCGTCCGGGACATTCCAATCACCCCTCCACTTT. It specifies CASRPSGTFQSPLHF.

The chain has TRBV28 and TRBJ2-7; TRBD2 aligns across 14 bases. The ends lost 2 bases at V and 6 bases at J; junction bases unmatched: 3. Germline assignment: CDR1 MDHEN and CDR2 SYDVKM. The CDR3 has 15 amino acids. The CDR3 loop is CASSLATSGRGEQYF. The CDR3 DNA reads as TGTGCCAGCAGTTTAGCGACTAGCGGGAGGGGCGAGCAGTACTTC. The full variable domain, completed using reference TRBV28 and TRBJ2-7, is DVKVTQSSRYLVKRTGEKVFLECVQDMDHENMFWYRQDPGLGLRLIYFSYDVKMKEKGDIPEGYSVSREKKERFSLILESASTNQTSMYLCASSLATSGRGEQYFGPGTRLTVT.

In the case of this clone: This CDR3 is also generated by other DNA sequences in the sample. As DNA, the CDR3 is TGTGCCAGCAGCTCCACCTACGAGCAGTACTTC. Translation gives CASSSTYEQYF. The chain joins TRBV7-9 to TRBJ2-7, with no clear D. V was shortened by 4 bases and J by 2 bases, with 3 bases between the two germline ends. Germline V CDR1 and CDR2: SEHNR, FQNEAQ (reference sequence). The CDR3 is 11 amino acids.

The CDR3 region is CASESSYNEQFF. The CDR3 DNA follows: TGTGCCAGCGAGAGCTCCTACAATGAGCAGTTCTTC. This chain connects TRBV2 to TRBJ2-1; D not certain. The CDR3 runs to 12 residues. With 8 bases removed from V and 0 bases from J, the gap between germline ends came to 5 bases. Germline CDR1 reads SNHLY; CDR2 reads FYNNEI.

J is TRBJ2-7 and V is TRBV27; D possibly corresponds to TRBD2 (6 bases). Germline CDR1 is MNHEY and CDR2 is SMNVEV (reference sequence). V lost 1 base and J lost 3, with 16 bases in between. The CDR3 is made up of 16 amino acids. DNA for the CDR3: TGTGCCAGCAGTTTATATCTCCCTAGCGCGGACTACGAGCAGTACTTC. Translating gives CASSLYLPSADYEQYF.

The chain uses TRBV9 and TRBJ1-4; 7 bases are a match to TRBD1. The germline CDR1 and CDR2 sequences are SGDLS and YYNGEE. CDR3 length equals 15 residues. V shed 3 bases and J 0 bases; nucleotides not matched to a gene: 2. The CDR3 bases are TGTGCCAGCAGCGAACAGGGGTCAACTAATGAAAAACTGTTTTTT. Protein: CASSEQGSTNEKLFF.

The chain joins TRBV6-6 to TRBJ1-2, with D maybe TRBD1 (6 bases). V lost 2 bases to trimming and J lost 9 bases, with 13 bases between them. The CDR3 runs to 13 residues. The germline V gene encodes CDR1 MNHNY and CDR2 SVGAGI (reference sequence). Here the CDR3 reads CASSYEDSVRYTF. As DNA, the CDR3 is TGTGCCAGCAGTTACGAGGACAGCGTTCGCTACACCTTC.

This chain connects TRBV6-1 to TRBJ2-1, with D tentatively TRBD1 (6 bases). V lost 1 base to trimming and J lost 0 bases, with 19 bases between them. CDR1 is MNHNS and CDR2 is SASEGT in the germline V gene. The CDR3 loop spans 19 amino acids. CDR3 sequence (DNA): TGTGCCAGCAGTGAAGGGCGGGCTAGTGGGGGCCGCTCCTACAATGAGCAGTTCTTC. It encodes CASSEGRASGGRSYNEQFF.

The rearrangement links TRBV29-1 to TRBJ1-2; D possibly corresponds to TRBD1 (5 bases). The germline CDR1 and CDR2 sequences are SQVTM and ANQGSEA. CDR3 length equals 13 residues. Between the trimmed V and J ends, which lost 4 bases and 3 bases, there was a span of 12 bases. CDR3 DNA sequence: TGCAGCGTTGTGGATAGGGGCGACTATGGCTACACCTTC. Translating it yields CSVVDRGDYGYTF.

The chain has TRBV10-3 and TRBJ1-1, with 8 bases that match TRBD1. J gave up 2 bases and V 4 bases, and 3 bases lay outside the gene matches. Germline CDR1 ENHRY, CDR2 SYGVKD. The CDR3 is 14 residues long. CDR3 bases: TGTGCCATCAGTGCGGGACAGGTCAACACTGAAGCTTTCTTT. This encodes CAISAGQVNTEAFF.

Details on this clone: The junction does not match germline at one end; this may be a read error. Other DNA sequences in this sample translate to the same CDR3. The chain is built from TRBV6-5 and TRBJ1-2; D may be TRBD1 (6 bases). The CDR3 length is 13 residues. Germline CDR1 and CDR2: MNHEY and SVGAGI. This CDR3 reads CASTKGERYGYTF. The CDR3 nucleotides are TGTGCTAGCACTAAGGGGGAGCGGTATGGCTACACCTTC.

The chain uses TRBV11-2 and TRBJ1-1; D is uncertain. There are 16 residues in the CDR3. V lost 5 bases, J lost 3 bases, and 19 bases lay in between. The germline gives CDR1 SGHAT, CDR2 FQNNGV. The CDR3: CASSPHVPGFDTEAFF. The CDR3 nucleotides read TGTGCCAGCAGCCCCCATGTCCCCGGTTTTGACACTGAAGCTTTCTTT.

V and J are TRBV19 and TRBJ2-5, with D maybe TRBD1 (5 bases). Germline CDR1 LNHDA, CDR2 SQIVND (reference sequence). The CDR3 is 16 residues long. With 5 bases removed from V and 0 bases from J, the gap between germline ends came to 16 bases. CDR3 protein: CASSPAGWGNQETQYF. The CDR3 nucleotides are TGTGCCAGTAGTCCAGCCGGGTGGGGCAACCAAGAGACCCAGTACTTC.

DNA for the CDR3: TGTGCCAGCAGCTTCCCGGGACTAGCAGACCCTAGCACAGATACGCAGTATTTT. It is translated as CASSFPGLADPSTDTQYF. J is TRBJ2-3 and V is TRBV7-9; the match to TRBD2 covers 9 bases. With 3 bases clipped from V and 0 bases from J, the junction kept 10 bases outside the gene matches. The CDR3 sequence is 18 residues long. Germline V CDR1 and CDR2: SEHNR, FQNEAQ (reference sequence).

J is TRBJ2-7 and V is TRBV7-2; 9 bases map to TRBD2. With V trimmed by 3 bases and J by 3 bases, 6 bases remained unmatched. This CDR3 spans 15 amino acids. The germline CDR1 and CDR2 sequences are SGHTA and FQGNSA. This CDR3 is CASSLASGRNYEQYF. The CDR3 nucleotides are TGTGCCAGCAGCTTGGCCAGCGGGAGGAACTACGAGCAGTACTTC.